This T cell receptor (beta chain) was observed in a study of T cell responses to AZD1222 COVID-19 vaccine. This CDR3 contains 18 residues. CDR1 is MGHRA, CDR2 YSYEKL, per germline. Unmatched junction bases numbered 7, after V lost 0 bases and J lost 0 bases. Measured with immunoSEQ multiplex PCR; TCRdb has only the in-frame clones, and not every one. The repertoire holds about 160,000 clones, with 90% to 95% as singletons. For this clone: Its antigen remains unidentified.

Findings and caveats of the study: At 160-218 and 743-854, vaccine-associated CD4 TCRs were dominant, and they spanned spike.

The receptor was derived from an adult who received the AZD1222 COVID-19 vaccine. The rearrangement links TRBV4-1 to TRBJ2-3; 9 nucleotides agree with TRBD1. The source material was peripheral blood, sampled 28 days after the second AZD1222 dose. CDR3 sequence reads: CASSQEDPGTGSTDTQYF. For the CDR3, the DNA is TGCGCCAGCAGCCAAGAAGATCCCGGGACAGGGAGCACAGATACGCAGTATTTT.